Listed here is a single T cell receptor beta chain. A junction boundary mismatches the germline segment, possibly from a read error. The template was RNA from unsorted bulk tissue. The CDR3 runs 13 residues. Germline loops: CDR1 WNHNN, CDR2 SYGVQD (reference sequence). A modified ARM-PCR protocol with three rounds of nested PCR amplified TCRbeta. TCRdb re-called the multiplex PCR reads with MiXCR, one entry per CDR3 protein. The table records about 75,000 distinct CDR3 sequences, about three quarters of them present only once. This sample is drawn from a study of tumor and adjacent non-tumor tissue in lung cancer.

This TCR derives from a woman in her forties or fifties with non-small cell lung cancer. The chain uses TRBV10-1 and TRBJ2-7, with D tentatively TRBD1 (6 bases). Material for sequencing was lung tumor tissue. CDR3 in DNA: TGCGCCAACAGTGGGGGCGTTCTGGGGGAGCAGTACTTC. It translates to CANSGGVLGEQYF.